A selection of T cell receptor beta chains follows, all from one sample in a study of T cells in localized non-small cell lung cancer. TCRdb keeps only in-frame clones here, not all; method: immunoSEQ multiplex PCR. This sample has roughly 30,000 clones, with 88% found just once. The specimen comprised peripheral blood, sampled before any cancer treatment. These receptors all come from a female donor aged 60 or older with stage III squamous cell lung carcinoma. Each CDR3 is given with its conserved first and last residue. D genes are given only for firm matches. The size of a clone is reported for some rows only, either as once, few or many, or as a class for expanded clones.

CDR3 length,J gene,V gene,D gene,clone size,CDR3 protein
15,TRBJ2-3,TRBV7-2,.,.,CASSTRTRDTDTQYF
13,TRBJ1-1,TRBV29-1,.,.,CSVEGTVGTEAFF
15,TRBJ2-3,TRBV5-8,TRBD1,few,CASSLKGRGSDTQYF
16,TRBJ2-5,TRBV28,TRBD1,few,CASSVGQGAIQETQYF
15,TRBJ2-1,TRBV30,.,.,CAWDDTGYSYNEQFF
15,TRBJ2-5,TRBV2,.,.,CASTESRGVQETQYF
15,TRBJ1-3,TRBV28,.,.,CASTPPRGYGNTIYF
13,TRBJ1-2,TRBV14,.,.,CASSLLGGPGYTF
17,TRBJ2-1,TRBV15,TRBD2,.,CATSRDWVRESRNEQFF
15,TRBJ2-1,TRBV19,TRBD1,.,CASTLPGTGANEQFF
14,TRBJ1-4,TRBV18,.,.,CASSPPSGYEKLFF
16,TRBJ1-3,TRBV7-2,TRBD1,.,CASSQIQGYSGNTIYF
14,TRBJ1-2,TRBV15,TRBD1,.,CATSRVGRGLGYTF
17,TRBJ2-7,TRBV4-1,TRBD2,.,CASSRGTSGTSSYEQYF
17,TRBJ2-3,TRBV5-4,TRBD1,.,CASSLAKRTGFPDTQYF
14,TRBJ2-5,TRBV18,TRBD1,.,CASSPGTGKETQYF
14,TRBJ1-6,TRBV28,.,.,CASSPGQKNSPLHF
14,TRBJ1-2,TRBV5-1,.,.,CASSLQVANYGYTF
10,TRBJ2-5,TRBV29-1,.,.,CSVGTGTQYF
14,TRBJ2-1,TRBV7-2,TRBD2,few,CASSFQRGGEEQFF
15,TRBJ2-1,TRBV6-5,TRBD1,.,CASSYSTGGYNEQFF
15,TRBJ2-1,TRBV10-3,TRBD2,once,CAIREASGSYNEQFF
13,TRBJ2-7,TRBV19,TRBD1,.,CASSRQGSYEQYF